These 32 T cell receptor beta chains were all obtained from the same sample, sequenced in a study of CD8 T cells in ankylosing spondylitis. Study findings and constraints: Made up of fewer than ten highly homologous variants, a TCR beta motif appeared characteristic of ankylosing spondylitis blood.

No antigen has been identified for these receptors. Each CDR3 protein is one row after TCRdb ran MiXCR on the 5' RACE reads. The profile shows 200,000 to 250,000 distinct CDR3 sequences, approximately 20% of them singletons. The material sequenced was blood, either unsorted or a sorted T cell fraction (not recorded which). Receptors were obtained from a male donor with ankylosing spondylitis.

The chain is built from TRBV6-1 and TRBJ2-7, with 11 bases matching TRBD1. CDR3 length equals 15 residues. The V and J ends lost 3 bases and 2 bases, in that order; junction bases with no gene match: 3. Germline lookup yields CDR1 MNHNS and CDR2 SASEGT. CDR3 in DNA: TGTGCCAGCAGTGACTGGACAGGGGGCGCCTACGAGCAGTACTTC. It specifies CASSDWTGGAYEQYF.

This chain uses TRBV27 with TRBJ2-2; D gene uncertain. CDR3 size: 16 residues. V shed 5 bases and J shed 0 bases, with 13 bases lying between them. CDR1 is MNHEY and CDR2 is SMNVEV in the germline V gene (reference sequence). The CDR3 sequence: CASSPIGEANTGELFF. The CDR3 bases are TGTGCCAGCAGTCCCATCGGCGAAGCGAACACCGGGGAGCTGTTTTTT.

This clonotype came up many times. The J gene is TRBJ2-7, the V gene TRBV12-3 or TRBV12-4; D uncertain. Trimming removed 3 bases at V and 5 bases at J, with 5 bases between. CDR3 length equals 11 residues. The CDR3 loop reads CASSLSDEQYF. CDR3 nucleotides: TGTGCCAGCAGTTTGTCCGACGAGCAGTACTTC.

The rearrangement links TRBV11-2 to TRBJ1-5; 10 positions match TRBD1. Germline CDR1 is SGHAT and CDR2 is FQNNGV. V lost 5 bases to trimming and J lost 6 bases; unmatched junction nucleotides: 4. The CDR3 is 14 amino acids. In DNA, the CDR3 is TGTGCCAGCAGCGTAGGACAGGGGGGTCAGCCCCAGCATTTT. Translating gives CASSVGQGGQPQHF. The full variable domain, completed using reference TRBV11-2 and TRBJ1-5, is EAGVAQSPRYKIIEKRQSVAFWCNPISGHATLYWYQQILGQGPKLLIQFQNNGVVDDSQLPKDRFSAERLKGVDSTLKIQPAKLEDSAVYLCASSVGQGGQPQHFGDGTRLSIL.

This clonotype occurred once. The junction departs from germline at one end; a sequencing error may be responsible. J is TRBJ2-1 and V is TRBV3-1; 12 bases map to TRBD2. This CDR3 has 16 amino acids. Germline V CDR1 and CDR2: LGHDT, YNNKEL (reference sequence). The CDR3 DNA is TGTGCCTGCAGCCAAGAGCGGACTAGCGGGGACAATGAGCAGTTCTTC. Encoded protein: CACSQERTSGDNEQFF.

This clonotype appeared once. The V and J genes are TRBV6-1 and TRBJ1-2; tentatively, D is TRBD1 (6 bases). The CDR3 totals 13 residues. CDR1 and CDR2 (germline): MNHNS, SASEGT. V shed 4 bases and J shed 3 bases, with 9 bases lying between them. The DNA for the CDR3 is TGTGCCAGCAGTGCCACAGGGCACTATGGCTACACCTTC. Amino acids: CASSATGHYGYTF.

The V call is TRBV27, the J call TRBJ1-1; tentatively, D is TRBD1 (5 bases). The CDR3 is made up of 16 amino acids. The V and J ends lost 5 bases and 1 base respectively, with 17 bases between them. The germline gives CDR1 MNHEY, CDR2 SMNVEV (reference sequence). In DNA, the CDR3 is TGTGCCAGCAGTAGCGGGACTGTAACCTCGAACACTGAAGCTTTCTTT. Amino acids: CASSSGTVTSNTEAFF.

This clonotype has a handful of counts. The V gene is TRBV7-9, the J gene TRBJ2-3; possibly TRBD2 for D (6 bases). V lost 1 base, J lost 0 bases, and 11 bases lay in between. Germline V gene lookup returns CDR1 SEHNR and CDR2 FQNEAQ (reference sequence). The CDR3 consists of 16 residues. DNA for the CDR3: TGTGCCAGCAGCTTAGTTCCGGGGGACAGCACAGATACGCAGTATTTT. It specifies CASSLVPGDSTDTQYF.

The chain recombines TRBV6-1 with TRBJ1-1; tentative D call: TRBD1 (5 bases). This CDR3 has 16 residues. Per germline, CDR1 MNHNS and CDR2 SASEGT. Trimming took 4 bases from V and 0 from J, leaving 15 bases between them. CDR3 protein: CASSGRGTGMNTEAFF. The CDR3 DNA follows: TGTGCCAGCAGTGGACGAGGGACGGGAATGAACACTGAAGCTTTCTTT.

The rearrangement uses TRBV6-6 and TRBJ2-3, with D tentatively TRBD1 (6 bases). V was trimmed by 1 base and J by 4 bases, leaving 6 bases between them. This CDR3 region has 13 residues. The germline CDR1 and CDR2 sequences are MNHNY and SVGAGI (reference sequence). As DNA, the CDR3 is TGTGCCAGCAGTTACTGGGGGCCAGATACGCAGTATTTT. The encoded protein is CASSYWGPDTQYF.

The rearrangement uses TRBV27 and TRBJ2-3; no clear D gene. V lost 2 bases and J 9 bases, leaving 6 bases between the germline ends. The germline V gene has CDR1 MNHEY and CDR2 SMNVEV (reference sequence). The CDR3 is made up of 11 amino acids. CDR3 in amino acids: CASSLGPTQYF. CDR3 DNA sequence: TGTGCCAGCAGTTTAGGGCCAACGCAGTATTTT.

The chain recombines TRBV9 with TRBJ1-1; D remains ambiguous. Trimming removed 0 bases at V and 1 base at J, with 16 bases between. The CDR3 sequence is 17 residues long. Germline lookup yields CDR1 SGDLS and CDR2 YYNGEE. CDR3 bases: TGTGCCAGCAGCGTAGGAGCAGACCCTGGGAGGAACACTGAAGCTTTCTTT. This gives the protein CASSVGADPGRNTEAFF. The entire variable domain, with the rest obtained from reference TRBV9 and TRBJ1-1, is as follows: DSGVTQTPKHLITATGQRVTLRCSPRSGDLSVYWYQQSLDQGLQFLIQYYNGEERAKGNILERFSAQQFPDLHSELNLSSLELGDSALYFCASSVGADPGRNTEAFFGQGTRLTVV.

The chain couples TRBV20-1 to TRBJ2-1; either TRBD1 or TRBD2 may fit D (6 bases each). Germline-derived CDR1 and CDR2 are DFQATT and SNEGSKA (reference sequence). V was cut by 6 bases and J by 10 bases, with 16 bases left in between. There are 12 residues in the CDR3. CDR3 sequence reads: CSAPWGAEEQFF. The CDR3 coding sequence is TGCAGTGCCCCTTGGGGGGCCGAAGAGCAGTTCTTC.

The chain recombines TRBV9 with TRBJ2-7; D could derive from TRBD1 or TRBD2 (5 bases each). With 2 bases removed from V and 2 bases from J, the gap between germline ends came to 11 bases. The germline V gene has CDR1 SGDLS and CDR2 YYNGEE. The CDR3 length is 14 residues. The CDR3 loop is CASSVGQTTYEQYF. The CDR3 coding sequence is TGTGCCAGCAGCGTGGGGCAGACTACCTACGAGCAGTACTTC.

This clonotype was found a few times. This CDR3 is CASSQEETKVTYEQYF. The CDR3 DNA reads TGTGCCAGCAGCCAAGAGGAGACAAAAGTTACCTACGAGCAGTACTTC. J is TRBJ2-7 and V is TRBV14; D gene uncertain. This CDR3 comprises 16 residues. The germline CDR1 and CDR2 sequences are SGHDN and FVKESK. The germline V and J ends were trimmed by 0 bases and 2 bases, with 14 bases remaining between them.

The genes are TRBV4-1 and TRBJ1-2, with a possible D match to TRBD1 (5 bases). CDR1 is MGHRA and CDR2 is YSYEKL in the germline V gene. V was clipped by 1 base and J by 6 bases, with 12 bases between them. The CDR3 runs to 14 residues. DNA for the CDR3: TGCGCCAGCAGCCAAGTGAGGGGAGTGGATGGCTACACCTTC. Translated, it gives CASSQVRGVDGYTF.

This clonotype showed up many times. The CDR3 spells CASSFWQDYNEQFF. The DNA of the CDR3 is TGTGCCAGCAGCTTTTGGCAAGACTACAATGAGCAGTTCTTC. The V call is TRBV7-9, the J call TRBJ2-1; D remains ambiguous. Germline-derived CDR1 and CDR2 are SEHNR and FQNEAQ (reference sequence). Trimming pared 3 bases from V and 3 bases from J, leaving 9 bases between. The CDR3 is made up of 14 amino acids.

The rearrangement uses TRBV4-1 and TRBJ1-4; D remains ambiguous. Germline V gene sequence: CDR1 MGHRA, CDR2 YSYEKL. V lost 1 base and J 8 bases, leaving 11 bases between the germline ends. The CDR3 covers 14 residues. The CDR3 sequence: CASSQGTRSEKLFF. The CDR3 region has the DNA TGCGCCAGCAGCCAAGGTACCCGGTCCGAAAAACTGTTTTTT.

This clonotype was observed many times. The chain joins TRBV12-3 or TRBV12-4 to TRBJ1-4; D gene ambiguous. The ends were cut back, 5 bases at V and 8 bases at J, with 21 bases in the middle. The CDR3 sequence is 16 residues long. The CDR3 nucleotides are TGTGCCAGCAGTAGGTCCCAGACACCAAATGAAGAAAAACTGTTTTTT. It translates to CASSRSQTPNEEKLFF.

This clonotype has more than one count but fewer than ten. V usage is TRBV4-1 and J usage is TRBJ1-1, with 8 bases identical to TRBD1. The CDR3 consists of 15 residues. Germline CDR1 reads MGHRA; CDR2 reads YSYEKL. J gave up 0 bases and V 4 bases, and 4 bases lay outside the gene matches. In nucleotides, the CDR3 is TGCGCCAGCAGCCCCGAGACAGGGGTGAACACTGAAGCTTTCTTT. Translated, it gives CASSPETGVNTEAFF.

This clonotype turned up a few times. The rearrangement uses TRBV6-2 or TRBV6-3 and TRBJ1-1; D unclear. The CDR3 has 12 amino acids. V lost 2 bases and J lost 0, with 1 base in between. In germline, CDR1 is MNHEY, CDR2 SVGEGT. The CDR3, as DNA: TGTGCCAGCAGTTACGTGAACACTGAAGCTTTCTTT. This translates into CASSYVNTEAFF.

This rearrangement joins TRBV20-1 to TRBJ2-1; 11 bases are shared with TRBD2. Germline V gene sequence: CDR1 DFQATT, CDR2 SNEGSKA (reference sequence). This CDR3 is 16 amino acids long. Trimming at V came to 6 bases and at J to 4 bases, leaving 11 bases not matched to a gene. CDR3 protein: CSAGPGPSGRYNEQFF. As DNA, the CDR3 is TGCAGTGCCGGACCCGGGCCTAGCGGGAGGTACAATGAGCAGTTCTTC.

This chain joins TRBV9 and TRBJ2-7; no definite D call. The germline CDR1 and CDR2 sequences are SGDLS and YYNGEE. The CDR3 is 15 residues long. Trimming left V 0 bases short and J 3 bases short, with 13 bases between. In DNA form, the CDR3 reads TGTGCCAGCAGCGTAGAAGGTGGCGTAAACTACGAGCAGTACTTC. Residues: CASSVEGGVNYEQYF.

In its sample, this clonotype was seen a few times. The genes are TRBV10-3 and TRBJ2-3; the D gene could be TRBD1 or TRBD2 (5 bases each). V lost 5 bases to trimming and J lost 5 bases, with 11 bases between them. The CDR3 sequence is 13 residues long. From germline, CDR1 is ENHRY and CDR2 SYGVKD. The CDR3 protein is CAISPGPRDTQYF. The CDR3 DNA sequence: TGTGCCATCAGTCCGGGACCTAGAGATACGCAGTATTTT.

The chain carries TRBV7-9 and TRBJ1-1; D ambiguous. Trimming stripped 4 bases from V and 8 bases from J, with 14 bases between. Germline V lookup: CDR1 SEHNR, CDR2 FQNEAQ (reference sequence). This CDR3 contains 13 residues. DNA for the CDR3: TGTGCCAGCAGCTCTCTTCCGTGGACCGAAGCTTTCTTT. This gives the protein CASSSLPWTEAFF.

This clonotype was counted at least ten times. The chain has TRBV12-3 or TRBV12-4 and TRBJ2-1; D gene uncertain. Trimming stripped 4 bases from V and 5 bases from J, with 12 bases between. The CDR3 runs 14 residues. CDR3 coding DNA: TGTGCCAGCAGTTCCCTACGTCCCGACAATGAGCAGTTCTTC. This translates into CASSSLRPDNEQFF.

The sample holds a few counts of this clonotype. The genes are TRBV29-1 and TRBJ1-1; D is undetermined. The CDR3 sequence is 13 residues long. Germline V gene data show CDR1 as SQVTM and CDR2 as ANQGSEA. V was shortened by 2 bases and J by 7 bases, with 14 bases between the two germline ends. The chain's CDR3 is CSVEITVTLEAFF. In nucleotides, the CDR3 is TGCAGCGTTGAAATCACGGTGACACTTGAAGCTTTCTTT.

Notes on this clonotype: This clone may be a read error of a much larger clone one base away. The chain's CDR3 is CASGSLSTEAFF. The CDR3 nucleotides read TGCGCCAGCGGATCTCTGAGCACTGAAGCTTTCTTT. V gene TRBV4-1 combines with J gene TRBJ1-1; D not certain. The CDR3 is 12 residues long. V lost 8 bases and J 4 bases, leaving 11 bases between the germline ends. The V gene's germline CDR1 is MGHRA and CDR2 YSYEKL.

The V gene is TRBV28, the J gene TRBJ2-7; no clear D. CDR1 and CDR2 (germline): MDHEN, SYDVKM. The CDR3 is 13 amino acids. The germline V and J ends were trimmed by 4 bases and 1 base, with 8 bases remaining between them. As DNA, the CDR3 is TGTGCCAGCAGTTCATTACCGTCCTACGAGCAGTACTTC. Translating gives CASSSLPSYEQYF. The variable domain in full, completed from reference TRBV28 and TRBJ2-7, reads DVKVTQSSRYLVKRTGEKVFLECVQDMDHENMFWYRQDPGLGLRLIYFSYDVKMKEKGDIPEGYSVSREKKERFSLILESASTNQTSMYLCASSSLPSYEQYFGPGTRLTVT.

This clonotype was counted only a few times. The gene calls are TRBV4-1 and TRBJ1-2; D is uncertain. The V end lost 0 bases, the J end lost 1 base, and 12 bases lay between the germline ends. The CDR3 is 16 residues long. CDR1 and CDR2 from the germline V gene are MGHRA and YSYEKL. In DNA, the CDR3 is TGCGCCAGCAGCCAAGAAAGTAGGGCAGTTAACTATGGCTACACCTTC. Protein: CASSQESRAVNYGYTF.

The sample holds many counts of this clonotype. The CDR3 reads CASSLTGLAGLYNEQFF. CDR3 bases: TGCGCCAGCAGCTTAACGGGACTAGCGGGACTATACAATGAGCAGTTCTTC. The V and J genes are TRBV5-1 and TRBJ2-1; TRBD2 matches at 13 bases. V shed 2 bases, J shed 4 bases, and the junction held 6 bases outside the gene matches. This CDR3 region has 17 residues. Germline CDR1 reads SGHRS; CDR2 reads YFSETQ.

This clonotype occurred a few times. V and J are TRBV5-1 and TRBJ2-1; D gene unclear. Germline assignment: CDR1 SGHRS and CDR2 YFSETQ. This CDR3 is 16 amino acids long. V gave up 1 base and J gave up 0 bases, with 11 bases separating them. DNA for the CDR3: TGCGCCAGCAGCTTGTGGGTGGGAAGCTCCTACAATGAGCAGTTCTTC. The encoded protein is CASSLWVGSSYNEQFF.